This TCR beta chain appears in the sequencing data of a study of post-analysis software for immune sequencing data. As for the study in general: The study covered relapsing-remitting, secondary progressive and progressive-relapsing courses of multiple sclerosis.

Unique molecular identifiers tagged the TCR beta cDNA libraries. Input amounts of 1 to 10 million T cells were used. These gave about 500,000 cDNA molecules, so each molecule approximated one T cell. MiXCR was run by TCRdb on the PCR reads, yielding one entry per CDR3 protein. The repertoire holds about 460,000 distinct CDR3 sequences, roughly 45% seen once, with 9.5% to 13% in the top ten. The CDR3 has 13 residues. V lost 1 base and J lost 4, with 10 bases in between. Germline lookup yields CDR1 SQVTM and CDR2 ANQGSEA. Study outcomes and limitations: Co-batched samples clustered tightly together by F measure. When compared against controls, multiple sclerosis patients showed significantly lower normalized Chao1 diversity. In patients, four to six TRBV segments were more frequent than in controls, with TRBV5-6, TRBV5-1 and TRBV20-1 among them.

Notes on this clonotype: Its antigen remains unidentified.

The sequencing sample was made of blood. This sequence joins TRBV29-1 and TRBJ2-5, with D perhaps TRBD2 (5 bases). The receptor was isolated from a girl under 18 with multiple sclerosis. CDR3 bases: TGCAGCGTTGAAGGGGGTAGCGTAGAGACCCAGTACTTC. Translated, it gives CSVEGGSVETQYF.